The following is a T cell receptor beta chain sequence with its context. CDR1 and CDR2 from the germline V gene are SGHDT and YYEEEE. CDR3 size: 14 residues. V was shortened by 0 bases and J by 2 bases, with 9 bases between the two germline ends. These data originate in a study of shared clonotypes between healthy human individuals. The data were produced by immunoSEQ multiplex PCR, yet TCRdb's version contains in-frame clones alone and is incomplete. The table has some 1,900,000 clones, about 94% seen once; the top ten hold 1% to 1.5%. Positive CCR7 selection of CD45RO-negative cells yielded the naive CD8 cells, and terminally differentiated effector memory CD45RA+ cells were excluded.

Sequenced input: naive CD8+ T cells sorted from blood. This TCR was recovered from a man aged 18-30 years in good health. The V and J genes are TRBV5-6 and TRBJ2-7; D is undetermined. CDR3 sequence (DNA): TGTGCCAGCAGCTTGGATAACCCCACCTACGAGCAGTACTTC. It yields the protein CASSLDNPTYEQYF.